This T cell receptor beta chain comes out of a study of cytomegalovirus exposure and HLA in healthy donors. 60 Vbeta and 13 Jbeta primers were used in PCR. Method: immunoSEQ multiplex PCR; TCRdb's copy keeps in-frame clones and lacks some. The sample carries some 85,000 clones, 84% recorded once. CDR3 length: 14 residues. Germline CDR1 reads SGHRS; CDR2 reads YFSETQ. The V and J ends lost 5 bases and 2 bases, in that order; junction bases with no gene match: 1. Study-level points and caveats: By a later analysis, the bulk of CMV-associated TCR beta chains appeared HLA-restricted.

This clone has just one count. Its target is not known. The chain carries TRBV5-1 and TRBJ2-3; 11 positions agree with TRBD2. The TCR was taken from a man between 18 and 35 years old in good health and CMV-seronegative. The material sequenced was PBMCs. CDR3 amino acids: CASRTSGITDTQYF. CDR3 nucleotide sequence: TGCGCCAGCAGGACTAGCGGGATCACAGATACGCAGTATTTT.